This note documents a single T cell receptor (beta chain) sequence. The data are from a study of CD8 T cells in Susac syndrome. Random hexamers primed reverse transcription of about 0.45 to 1 ug RNA. TCRdb called the immunoSEQ multiplex PCR reads again in MiXCR, with one record for every CDR3 protein. This repertoire shows approximately 190,000 distinct CDR3 sequences, around 95% found once; its top ten account for roughly 0.098%. CDR1 is LNHDA and CDR2 is SQIVND in the germline V gene (reference sequence). V lost 3 bases and J 2 bases, leaving 13 bases between the germline ends. There are 15 residues in the CDR3.

This chain uses TRBV19 with TRBJ2-5; weak D call: TRBD1 (6 bases). Sequenced: CD4+ T cells from PBMCs. The clonotype originates from a human donor with Susac syndrome. Here the CDR3 reads CASSILGQHQETQYF. The DNA of the CDR3 is TGTGCCAGTAGTATTCTCGGACAGCATCAAGAGACCCAGTACTTC.